The 26 T cell receptor beta chains reported below all come from one sample, sequenced in a study of CD8+ T cells in alopecia areata listed by TCRdb under 2018. Cells from pooled mouse cutaneous lymph nodes were stained for CD4, CD8alpha, NKG2D, NKG2ACE and other markers and then sorted on a BD Influx. The library was made by the immunoSEQ multiplex PCR assay. For TCR sequencing, RNA was extracted from every sample and reverse transcribed into cDNA to serve as template. What TCRdb holds here is the immuneACCESS table cut down to in-frame rearrangements. Part of the clones is not present; checked against another copy, under half of the missing clones reflect an unresolved V gene, and the others are unexplained. This sample contains about 300,000 clones, none of which is a singleton. The ten largest clones add up to around 1.2% of the sample. Sequencing used CD4+ T cells sorted from a lymph node. These receptors all stem from a C3H/HeJ mouse with alopecia areata. With respect to MHC, this strain carries the haplotype H2-k.

Remarks on this clone: Gene names refer to mouse genes. The read is 4 residues too short to cover the CDR3 end, so that end is filled in from the germline J gene. The V and J genes are TRBV17 and TRBJ2-2; the match to TRBD1 covers 7 bases. Germline V gives CDR1 MNHDT, CDR2 YYDKIL. The CDR3 has 15 residues. V lost 2 bases, J lost 3 bases, and 3 bases stayed unmatched. CDR3 DNA, as far as it was read: TGTGCTAGCAGTAGACGGCAGGGGGACACCGGG. Protein: CASSRRQGDTG. The whole CDR3 is CASSRRQGDTGQLYF.

Notes on this clone: Gene names denote mouse genes. The sequence runs out 3 residues before the end of the CDR3; the remainder is reconstructed from the germline J gene. The chain combines TRBV19 with TRBJ1-6; 9 bases are a match to TRBD1. TRBJ1-6 is designated an ORF whose function remains uncertain. J lost 8 bases, V lost 5 bases, and 2 bases had no gene match. The CDR3 contains 13 residues. Germline CDR1 reads FNHDT; CDR2 reads SITEND (reference sequence). The sequenced part of the CDR3 DNA is TGTGCCAGCAGGAGACAGGGGGATTCGCCC. Protein sequence: CASRRQGDSP. The full CDR3 protein is CASRRQGDSPLYF.

This clone was found a few times. Gene names and germline refer to mouse. The read stops 4 residues short of the end of the CDR3; the missing end is completed from the germline J gene. This rearrangement joins TRBV16 to TRBJ2-5; 12 nucleotides align to TRBD2. Germline CDR1 and CDR2: SGHSA and FRNQAP. CDR3 size: 19 residues. CDR3 region: CASSRDWGDGSSSSDTQYF. The sequenced CDR3 bases are TGTGCAAGCAGCAGGGACTGGGGGGACGGGAGTTCGAGTTCGGAC.

Only a few counts were recorded for this clone. Genes here carry mouse names. The read falls 4 residues short of the CDR3 end, and the missing part is taken from the germline J gene. Other nucleotide sequences in the sample specify the same CDR3. J is TRBJ2-4 and V is TRBV13-2; a weak D match, TRBD2 (5 bases). Trimming left V 0 bases short and J 0 bases short, with 8 bases between. Germline loops: CDR1 NNHNN, CDR2 SYGAGS (reference sequence). The CDR3 sequence is 15 residues long. The part of the CDR3 DNA that was read is TGTGCCAGCGGTGATGTGTGGGGTAGTCAAAAC. It yields the protein CASGDVWGSQN. The complete CDR3 sequence is CASGDVWGSQNTLYF.

As concerns this clone: Mouse names are used for the genes. With the read ending 4 residues before the CDR3 end, the germline J gene is used to fill in that end. The sample contains more than one DNA sequence encoding this CDR3. The chain is built from TRBV19 and TRBJ2-3, with TRBD1 as a possible D gene (5 bases). The CDR3 spans 14 residues. Trimming pared 2 bases from V and 0 bases from J, leaving 7 bases between. The germline gives CDR1 FNHDT, CDR2 SITEND (reference sequence). CDR3 DNA, as far as it was read: TGTGCCAGCAGTATCGACAGAAGTGCAGAA. Translated: CASSIDRSAE. The whole CDR3 sequence reads CASSIDRSAETLYF.

This clone was seen a few times. Here the gene names and germline are mouse. The read falls 4 residues short of the CDR3 end, and the missing part is taken from the germline J gene. The chain combines TRBV13-3 with TRBJ2-7; maybe TRBD2 (6 bases). This CDR3 is built from 14 residues. Germline CDR1 and CDR2: NNHDY and SYVADS. The ends were cut back, 6 bases at V and 0 bases at J, with 13 bases in the middle. This CDR3 is CASTSDWSSYEQYF. Partial CDR3 DNA: TGTGCCAGCACCAGCGACTGGAGCTCCTAT.

Comment on this clone: Genes here carry mouse names. The read terminates 4 residues before the CDR3 end, so the remaining end is supplied by the germline J gene. The rearrangement joins TRBV14 to TRBJ2-5; TRBD2 agrees at 9 bases. Germline loops: CDR1 SGHDT, CDR2 FRDEAV. The CDR3 has 15 residues. CDR3 bases read: TGTGCCAGCAGTTTACCTGGGGGGGAAAAAGAC. Amino acid sequence: CASSLPGGEKD. The entire CDR3 protein reads CASSLPGGEKDTQYF.

This clone was seen a handful of times. Genes and germline come from the mouse. The read terminates 4 residues before the CDR3 end, so the remaining end is supplied by the germline J gene. V and J are TRBV5 and TRBJ2-1; TRBD1 is a possible D gene (7 bases). V lost 1 base to trimming and J lost 3 bases, with 10 bases between them. The CDR3 totals 15 residues. Germline CDR1 reads LGHNA; CDR2 reads YNLKQL (reference sequence). The CDR3: CASSQGGGAYAEQFF. The sequenced part of the CDR3 DNA is TGTGCCAGCAGCCAAGGAGGGGGCGCCTATGCT.

This clone was found many times. Gene names denote mouse genes. The read gets to within 4 residues of the CDR3 end, and the germline J gene fills in the rest. Other DNA sequences in the sample encode the same CDR3. The chain carries TRBV31 and TRBJ1-2, with a tentative D call TRBD1 (6 bases). The CDR3 sequence is 13 residues long. Per germline, CDR1 GKSSPN and CDR2 SITVG. Between the trimmed V and J ends, which lost 1 base and 1 base, there was a span of 7 bases. CDR3 amino acids: CAWSQGVNSDYTF. The CDR3 DNA, read in part, is TGTGCCTGGAGTCAGGGGGTAAACTCC.

This clone was found a few times. All gene names here are mouse names. From the germline J gene comes the end of the CDR3, since the read stops 4 residues before it. The chain combines TRBV5 with TRBJ2-7, with 11 bases fitting TRBD2. CDR1 LGHNA and CDR2 YNLKQL come from the germline V gene (reference sequence). The CDR3 has 16 residues. The sequenced part of the CDR3 DNA is TGTGCCAGCAGCCAACCCTCCCGGGACTGGGGGTAT. Protein product: CASSQPSRDWGY. Given in full, the CDR3 is CASSQPSRDWGYEQYF.

As regards this clone: Gene names are the mouse ones. The read gets to within 4 residues of the CDR3 end, and the germline J gene fills in the rest. J is TRBJ2-5 and V is TRBV13-1; 9 bases fit TRBD1. This CDR3 has 15 amino acids. The germline CDR1 and CDR2 sequences are NSHNY and SYGAGN. The CDR3 DNA, read in part, is TGTGCCAGCAGTGATGCAGGGGACAGGGTCGAC. Encoded protein: CASSDAGDRVD. The whole CDR3 region reads CASSDAGDRVDTQYF.

This clone was found a few times. Mouse germline and gene names are used. The read terminates 4 residues ahead of where the CDR3 ends, so the germline J gene completes it. The chain employs TRBV13-3 and TRBJ1-1; possible D gene TRBD1, 5 bases. Trimming shortened V by 3 bases and J by 0 bases, and 12 bases separated the two germline ends. Germline CDR1 NNHDY, CDR2 SYVADS. The CDR3 spans 15 residues. CDR3 protein: CASSAWRGANTEVFF. CDR3 DNA (partial): TGTGCCAGCAGTGCCTGGAGGGGTGCAAACACA.

This clone was found a few times. The listed genes are named as in mouse. Read coverage stops 4 residues before the CDR3 terminus; the germline J gene supplies the remainder. The sample carries other DNA sequences with the same CDR3. The V and J genes are TRBV1 and TRBJ2-5, with D perhaps assigned TRBD1 or TRBD2 (5 bases each). Germline CDR1 is NSQYPW and CDR2 is LRSPGD (reference sequence). There are 15 residues in the CDR3. The ends were cut back, 1 base at V and 2 bases at J, with 10 bases in the middle. CDR3 bases read: TGCACCTGCAGTGCAGGGGGCGGGAGCCAAGAC. Its translation: CTCSAGGGSQD. The complete CDR3 sequence is CTCSAGGGSQDTQYF.

As concerns this clone: Gene and germline names: mouse. The CDR3 end falls 4 residues outside the read, so it is completed with the germline J gene. The rearrangement links TRBV5 to TRBJ1-1, with D possibly matching TRBD1 (6 bases). The CDR3 runs 15 residues. With 0 bases removed from V and 4 bases from J, the gap between germline ends came to 12 bases. CDR1 and CDR2 (germline): LGHNA, YNLKQL (reference sequence). The part of the CDR3 DNA that was read is TGTGCCAGCAGCCAAGATTTGAGGGGGTCCACA. Translated: CASSQDLRGST. In full, the CDR3 reads CASSQDLRGSTEVFF.

This clone occurred a few times. The gene names here belong to mouse. The read falls 4 residues short of the CDR3 end, and the missing part is taken from the germline J gene. V usage is TRBV5 and J usage is TRBJ2-4; D is perhaps TRBD1 (5 bases). V was clipped by 1 base and J by 1 base, with 12 bases between them. CDR3 size: 16 residues. Germline V CDR1 and CDR2: LGHNA, YNLKQL (reference sequence). The CDR3 spells CASSQARTRGQNTLYF. Incomplete CDR3 DNA: TGTGCCAGCAGCCAAGCCAGGACAAGAGGTCAAAAC.

There are a few counts of this clone. These gene names are mouse names. The CDR3 end is not reached by the read, which stops 4 residues before it; the germline J gene fills it in. V and J are TRBV17 and TRBJ1-1; D may be TRBD1 (5 bases). The CDR3 totals 15 residues. Trimming removed 4 bases at V and 0 bases at J, with 12 bases between. CDR1 is MNHDT, CDR2 YYDKIL, per germline. CDR3 DNA, as far as it was read: TGTGCTAGCAGTATGATAAGGACAACAAACACA. Protein: CASSMIRTTNT. The whole CDR3 is CASSMIRTTNTEVFF.

With respect to this clone: Germline and genes here are mouse. The sequenced fragment ends 4 residues before the CDR3 boundary, so the rest is inferred from the germline J gene. The J gene is TRBJ2-1, the V gene TRBV31; tentatively, D is TRBD2 (6 bases). Trimming took 4 bases from V and 0 from J, leaving 7 bases between them. The germline gives CDR1 GKSSPN, CDR2 SITVG. This CDR3 comprises 13 residues. Partial CDR3 DNA: TGTGCCTGGATTGGGGGTAACTATGCT. This gives the protein CAWIGGNYA. In full, the CDR3 is CAWIGGNYAEQFF.

Comment on this clone: Gene names denote mouse genes. The read ends 4 residues early relative to the CDR3; the germline J gene fills the gap. The chain is built from TRBV14 and TRBJ1-2; 8 nucleotides agree with TRBD1. Germline V gives CDR1 SGHDT, CDR2 FRDEAV. The CDR3 contains 11 residues. The CDR3 DNA, read in part, is TGTGCCAGCAGAGACAGGGGC. It yields the protein CASRDRG. The whole CDR3 protein reads CASRDRGDYTF.

This clone came up many times. Gene names and germline match the mouse. The read ends 4 residues before the CDR3 terminus; that terminus is restored from the germline J gene. The chain combines TRBV13-3 with TRBJ2-2, with a possible D match to TRBD1 (5 bases). The CDR3 totals 14 residues. Germline assignment: CDR1 NNHDY and CDR2 SYVADS. With 4 bases removed from V and 2 bases from J, the gap between germline ends came to 9 bases. The sequenced CDR3 bases are TGTGCCAGCAGTCCAGGGAAGAACACCGGG. Residues: CASSPGKNTG. The entire CDR3 sequence reads CASSPGKNTGQLYF.

This clone was seen more than once but under ten times. Genes and germline are mouse. The read comes to an end 4 residues before the CDR3 does, leaving the germline J gene to fill in the end. V usage is TRBV13-1 and J usage is TRBJ2-3; the match to TRBD1 covers 7 bases. Germline CDR1 reads NSHNY; CDR2 reads SYGAGN. The length of the CDR3 is 15 residues. The ends lost 3 bases at V and 0 bases at J; junction bases unmatched: 4. Incomplete CDR3 DNA: TGTGCCAGCAGTGGGGGACAGATAAGTGCAGAA. Amino acid sequence: CASSGGQISAE. The complete CDR3 protein is CASSGGQISAETLYF.

In the case of this clone: The genes are named according to mouse. The read terminates 3 residues before the CDR3 end, so the remaining end is supplied by the germline J gene. J is TRBJ1-6 and V is TRBV13-1; 8 bases agree with TRBD1. TRBJ1-6 is an ORF, and what it does is uncertain. The germline V gene has CDR1 NSHNY and CDR2 SYGAGN. The CDR3 totals 14 residues. Trimming removed 5 bases from V and 3 bases from J; junction bases left unmatched: 1. The CDR3 protein is CASRDRDYNSPLYF. The covered CDR3 bases are TGTGCCAGCAGGGACAGGGACTATAATTCGCCC.

This clone was recorded a few times. Gene names denote mouse genes. The DNA ends 4 residues before the CDR3 does, and the rest of the CDR3 is filled in from the germline J gene. This chain joins TRBV1 and TRBJ2-5, with 8 bases aligning to TRBD2. The germline V gene has CDR1 NSQYPW and CDR2 LRSPGD (reference sequence). This CDR3 is 15 amino acids long. CDR3 sequence: CTCSADQGGADTQYF. The sequenced CDR3 bases are TGCACCTGCAGTGCAGATCAAGGGGGGGCCGAC.

This clone was observed a few times. Gene names refer to mouse genes. Coverage ceases 4 residues before the CDR3 finishes, and the germline J gene fills in the end. The chain joins TRBV13-1 to TRBJ2-2; 8 nucleotides align to TRBD1. V lost 6 bases and J lost 4; bases outside the gene matches: 2. From germline, CDR1 is NSHNY and CDR2 SYGAGN. The CDR3 sequence is 13 residues long. This chain's CDR3 is CASTDRATGQLYF. CDR3 DNA (partial): TGTGCCAGCACGGACAGGGCCACCGGG.

This clone has more than one count but fewer than ten. Gene names are the mouse ones. The read gets to within 4 residues of the CDR3 end, and the germline J gene fills in the rest. V usage is TRBV5 and J usage is TRBJ2-5; the D gene is possibly TRBD2 (5 bases). The CDR3 runs 14 residues. Germline V gene sequence: CDR1 LGHNA, CDR2 YNLKQL (reference sequence). The CDR3 bases that were read are TGTGCCAGCAGCCAAGATTCACCTGGGGAC. It encodes CASSQDSPGD. The whole CDR3 protein reads CASSQDSPGDTQYF.

A word on this clone: Genes and germline are mouse. The read terminates 4 residues before the CDR3 end, so the remaining end is supplied by the germline J gene. This chain uses TRBV13-3 with TRBJ1-2, with 7 bases matching TRBD1. Trimming removed 5 bases from V and 2 bases from J; junction bases left unmatched: 6. CDR3 length: 14 amino acids. CDR1 and CDR2 (germline): NNHDY, SYVADS. The covered CDR3 bases are TGTGCCAGCAGCGCCGACAGGGACAACTCC. Residues: CASSADRDNS. The full CDR3 reads CASSADRDNSDYTF.

This clone was recorded at least ten times. The genes are named according to mouse. The same CDR3 arises from other DNA sequences in this sample as well. CDR3 DNA (partial): TGTGCTAGCAGCCCCACGGGGGGCCAAGAC. Translation: CASSPTGGQD. The whole CDR3 sequence is CASSPTGGQDTQYF. The chain recombines TRBV17 with TRBJ2-5; possibly TRBD2 for D (6 bases). The CDR3 end falls 4 residues outside the read, so it is completed with the germline J gene. The CDR3 is 14 residues long. Germline CDR1 reads MNHDT; CDR2 reads YYDKIL. The V and J ends lost 6 bases and 2 bases respectively, with 12 bases between them.